Listed below are T cell receptor beta chains from one sample, sequenced in a study of T-cell memory formation after mild COVID-19. Using its own MiXCR run on the 5' RACE reads, TCRdb lists one record per CDR3 protein. The sample has hundreds of thousands of distinct CDR3 sequences, around 16% seen once. The material sequenced was PBMCs or a T cell subset sorted from them (not recorded which). The receptors stem from an adult woman who had mild COVID-19 (a few samples of this study predate the infection). Cell type and time point are not known. Each CDR3 is given with its conserved first and last residue. Fields, in order: D gene, clone size, J gene, V gene, CDR3 DNA, CDR3 protein. D genes are given only for firm matches. Clone size is given for some rows only: seen once, a few or many times, or a class if the clone is expanded.

NA many TRBJ2-7 TRBV4-2 TGTGCCAGCAGCCAATGGTGGAGTGGGTCCAAGGGCGAGCAGTACTTC CASSQWWSGSKGEQYF
NA NA TRBJ1-2 TRBV5-1 TGCGCCAGCAGCTTGGAACTATTCGGGGGTGGCTACACCTTC CASSLELFGGGYTF
NA many TRBJ2-3 TRBV5-1 TGCGCCAGCAGCTTAGATCGTCAGACCACAGATACGCAGTATTTT CASSLDRQTTDTQYF
TRBD2 once TRBJ2-1 TRBV24-1 TGTGCCACCAGTGAGCCTCTTGGACTAGCACATGAGCAGTTCTTC CATSEPLGLAHEQFF
NA few TRBJ2-3 TRBV19 TGTGCCAGTAGTATTGAGGGAGTAAGCACAGATACGCAGTATTTT CASSIEGVSTDTQYF
TRBD2 NA TRBJ2-3 TRBV20-1 TGCAGTGCTAGTCTAGCGGGACACAAGTGGTCGGTAGATACGCAGTATTTT CSASLAGHKWSVDTQYF
TRBD2 NA TRBJ2-3 TRBV5-1 TGCGCCAGCAGCTTGGGCCTAGCGGGGGACTCTAGCACAGATACGCAGTATTTT CASSLGLAGDSSTDTQYF
TRBD2 NA TRBJ2-1 TRBV9 TGTGCCAGCAGCCCCGGGGGGAGCAATGAGCAGTTCTTC CASSPGGSNEQFF
TRBD1 many TRBJ1-5 TRBV24-1 TGTGCCACCAGTGAGGGGGGACAGTTTAGCAATCAGCCCCAGCATTTT CATSEGGQFSNQPQHF
NA NA TRBJ2-6 TRBV6-5 TGTGCCAGCAGTTCACAGAGCTCTGGGGCCAACGTCCTGACTTTC CASSSQSSGANVLTF
NA many TRBJ2-7 TRBV7-8 TGTGCCAGCAGCTTCATTCGGGACTCCTACGAGCAGTACTTC CASSFIRDSYEQYF
NA NA TRBJ1-3 TRBV19 TGTGCCAGCGACGGGACCTCCGGAACCATATATTTT CASDGTSGTIYF
NA few TRBJ2-2 TRBV7-3 TGTGCCAGCACGACTTCGGGACCCCAGACCGGGGAGCTGTTTTTT CASTTSGPQTGELFF
NA few TRBJ2-1 TRBV27 TGTGCCAGCAGTTCGACAGGGAACCAGCGGGAGCGAACCTACAATGAGCAGTTCTTC CASSSTGNQRERTYNEQFF
NA few TRBJ1-3 TRBV4-1 TGCGCCAGCAGTTCCCCTGGGGGCTTGGGAAACACCATATATTTT CASSSPGGLGNTIYF
NA NA TRBJ2-6 TRBV5-1 TGCGCCAGCAGTCCTAGGCCCTCTGGGGCCAACGTCCTGACTTTC CASSPRPSGANVLTF
TRBD1 NA TRBJ1-3 TRBV5-1 TGCGCCAGCAGCCGGGAGACAGGGCCTGGAAACACCATATATTTT CASSRETGPGNTIYF
NA few TRBJ2-1 TRBV7-9 TGTGCCAGCAGCTGGGCGGGTCCCTACAATGAGCAGTTCTTC CASSWAGPYNEQFF
TRBD1 few TRBJ2-5 TRBV28 TGTGCCAGCAGTTTCGGACAGGACCACTCCTTC CASSFGQDHSF
NA NA TRBJ2-1 TRBV20-1 TGCAGTGCTAGAGGCCGGGGGAATGAGCAGTTCTTC CSARGRGNEQFF
TRBD1 few TRBJ2-7 TRBV5-1 TGCGCCAGCACCCCTTCCGGGACAGGGTGGCACGAGCAGTACTTC CASTPSGTGWHEQYF
NA NA TRBJ2-7 TRBV7-2 TGTGCCAGCAGCTTAGTGGCGGTTGCCTACGAGCAGTACTTC CASSLVAVAYEQYF
TRBD2 NA TRBJ2-7 TRBV7-8 TGTGCCAGCAGCCACGTGTTAGCTAGCGGGGTGTACGAGCAGTACTTC CASSHVLASGVYEQYF
NA few TRBJ2-5 TRBV4-1 TGCGCCAGCAGCCAAGATCCCCAAGGAGAGACCCAGTACTTC CASSQDPQGETQYF
NA NA TRBJ2-1 TRBV6-2/TRBV6-3 TGTGCCAGCAGTTACGGTTATACGGGGAGATACAATGAGCAGTTCTTC CASSYGYTGRYNEQFF
NA few TRBJ1-1 TRBV11-1 TGTGCCAGCAGTCTGAGGGTCGCGCCTCTGAACACTGAAGCTTTCTTT CASSLRVAPLNTEAFF
NA NA TRBJ1-2 TRBV4-2 TGTGCCAGCAGCCAAGGGCAGGCATGGGGCTATGGCTACACCTTC CASSQGQAWGYGYTF
TRBD2 NA TRBJ2-1 TRBV4-2 TGTGCCAGCAGCCAAGAAGTGCTAGCGGGTCGGCGGTTCTTC CASSQEVLAGRRFF
TRBD2 few TRBJ2-1 TRBV15 TGTGCCACCAGCACCGGGACTAGCGCGACAATGCCCCAGTTCTTC CATSTGTSATMPQFF
NA NA TRBJ2-5 TRBV11-1 TGTGCCAGCAGTTATCGGGCCGGATTTTACCAAGAGACCCAGTACTTC CASSYRAGFYQETQYF
NA few TRBJ1-5 TRBV4-2 TGTGCCAGCAGCCAAGGCCCCATCGGGGGTCAGCCCCAGCATTTT CASSQGPIGGQPQHF
TRBD1 NA TRBJ1-4 TRBV7-9 TGTGCCAGCAGCTCTCGACGACAGGGGGATGTGAATATAGATGAAAAACTGTTTTTT CASSSRRQGDVNIDEKLFF
NA many TRBJ2-3 TRBV12-3/TRBV12-4 TGTGCCAGCAGTTCCAGCCTAGATACGCAGTATTTT CASSSSLDTQYF
NA few TRBJ1-1 TRBV29-1 TGCAGCGTGGGGGGGCTCATGAGCACTGAAGCTTTCTTT CSVGGLMSTEAFF
NA NA TRBJ2-7 TRBV3-1 TGTGCCAGCTCAACCGGAGGGACAGCCTCCTACGAGCAGTACTTC CASSTGGTASYEQYF
TRBD1 NA TRBJ2-5 TRBV7-2 TGTGCCAGCAGCTTAAACCCGGGACAGCAAGAGACCCAGAACTTC CASSLNPGQQETQNF
NA few TRBJ1-5 TRBV27 TGTGCCAGCAGCTTCGGGGGAGACAGTCAGCCCCAGCATTTT CASSFGGDSQPQHF
TRBD2 NA TRBJ2-7 TRBV2 TGTGCCAGCAGGGTGACTAGCGGGGTCCCGGAGCAGTACTTC CASRVTSGVPEQYF
NA NA TRBJ2-1 TRBV4-3 TGCGCCAGCAGCCAAGGGACCTCAGCCACCAATGAGCAGTTCTTC CASSQGTSATNEQFF
NA few TRBJ1-1 TRBV5-5 TGTGCCAGCAGCTTGGTGGGGATCACTGAAGCTTTCTTT CASSLVGITEAFF
NA NA TRBJ2-3 TRBV10-3 TGTGCCATCAGTGAGTTCCCGCTTAGAGCGGGCTACACAGATACGCAGTATTTT CAISEFPLRAGYTDTQYF
NA many TRBJ2-2 TRBV12-3/TRBV12-4 TGTGCCAGCAGTTTGGGGGATAGCACCGGGGAGCTGTTTTTT CASSLGDSTGELFF
TRBD1 few TRBJ2-2 TRBV7-2 TGTGCCAGCAGCTCAGGACAGGTTCAGGCCGGGGAGCTGTTTTTT CASSSGQVQAGELFF
NA NA TRBJ1-2 TRBV27 TGTGCCACCAATTTCCAGGGGTCCTGGAATGGCTACACCTTC CATNFQGSWNGYTF
NA NA TRBJ1-2 TRBV20-1 TGCAGTGCTAGAGATACCAGGGGAGGAACGGACTATGGCTACACCTTC CSARDTRGGTDYGYTF
TRBD2 few TRBJ2-1 TRBV20-1 TGCAGTGCTAGGGTTAGCGGGGGGCCTTCTTTATACAATGAGCAGTTCTTC CSARVSGGPSLYNEQFF
NA NA TRBJ1-1 TRBV5-6 TGTGCCAGCAGCTTGGGGGGGCCTATGAACACTGAAGCTTTCTTT CASSLGGPMNTEAFF
NA NA TRBJ2-5 TRBV27 TGTGCCAGCAGTTCTTACAGGTCCCAAGAGACCCAGTACTTC CASSSYRSQETQYF